These T cell receptor beta chains were read from a single sample in a study of CD8 T cells in Susac syndrome. TCRdb passed the immunoSEQ multiplex PCR reads through MiXCR, listing each CDR3 protein once. The sample lists 130,000 or so distinct CDR3 sequences, around 95% occurring once. The sample was CD4+ T cells from PBMCs. The receptor source for this set is a human donor in good health. Each CDR3 is given with its conserved first and last residue. Each record gives: D gene, CDR3 length, V gene, J gene, clone size, CDR3 DNA, CDR3 protein. D genes are given only for firm matches. The listing skips clone size in some rows; elsewhere it reads once, few, many or a size class.

d_call: TRBD1; cdr3_length: 15; v_call: TRBV4-1; j_call: TRBJ2-5; clone_size: once; cdr3_nt: TGCGCCAGCAGCTCGGGGACAGGTTACCAAGAGACCCAGTACTTC; cdr3_aa: CASSSGTGYQETQYF
d_call: NA; cdr3_length: 18; v_call: TRBV4-1; j_call: TRBJ1-1; clone_size: NA; cdr3_nt: TGCGCCAGCAGCCAAGATCAGGGTCTGAGGGGCATGAACACTGAAGCTTTCTTT; cdr3_aa: CASSQDQGLRGMNTEAFF
d_call: NA; cdr3_length: 16; v_call: TRBV6-1; j_call: TRBJ2-4; clone_size: NA; cdr3_nt: TGTGCCAGCAGTAGGTGGTCATCGACATACAAAAACATTCAGTACTTC; cdr3_aa: CASSRWSSTYKNIQYF
d_call: TRBD2; cdr3_length: 15; v_call: TRBV4-3; j_call: TRBJ2-7; clone_size: NA; cdr3_nt: TGCGCCAGCAGCCAAGAAGGACTAGCGGGATACGAGCAGTACTTC; cdr3_aa: CASSQEGLAGYEQYF
d_call: NA; cdr3_length: 14; v_call: TRBV5-6; j_call: TRBJ1-2; clone_size: NA; cdr3_nt: TGTGCCAGCAGCTTGGGGGCAGAACCTTATGGCTACACCTTC; cdr3_aa: CASSLGAEPYGYTF
d_call: NA; cdr3_length: 12; v_call: TRBV7-2; j_call: TRBJ2-3; clone_size: few; cdr3_nt: TGTGCCAGCAGCTTAGGACCAGATACGCAGTATTTT; cdr3_aa: CASSLGPDTQYF
d_call: TRBD1; cdr3_length: 15; v_call: TRBV12-3/TRBV12-4; j_call: TRBJ1-4; clone_size: NA; cdr3_nt: TGTGCCAGCAGTGAGAACAGGGGAACTAATGAAAAACTGTTTTTT; cdr3_aa: CASSENRGTNEKLFF
d_call: NA; cdr3_length: 17; v_call: TRBV4-3; j_call: TRBJ2-2; clone_size: NA; cdr3_nt: TGCGCCAGCAGCTCAACACTGACAGAACGAAACACCGGGGAGCTGTTTTTT; cdr3_aa: CASSSTLTERNTGELFF
d_call: TRBD1; cdr3_length: 15; v_call: TRBV2; j_call: TRBJ2-7; clone_size: NA; cdr3_nt: TGTGCCAGCAGTGAAAGCAGGGGGATCACCTACGAGCAGTACTTC; cdr3_aa: CASSESRGITYEQYF
d_call: TRBD1; cdr3_length: 14; v_call: TRBV7-2; j_call: TRBJ1-2; clone_size: NA; cdr3_nt: TGTGCCAGCAGCTTAGGACAGGGGGACTATGGCTACACCTTC; cdr3_aa: CASSLGQGDYGYTF
d_call: NA; cdr3_length: 15; v_call: TRBV28; j_call: TRBJ2-3; clone_size: NA; cdr3_nt: TGTGCCAGCAGTAGCCCCCAGGATCTGGGAGATACGCAGTATTTT; cdr3_aa: CASSSPQDLGDTQYF
d_call: NA; cdr3_length: 14; v_call: TRBV27; j_call: TRBJ2-1; clone_size: NA; cdr3_nt: TGTGCCAGCAGTTTATCGGGGACCCGGGGTGAGCAGTTCTTC; cdr3_aa: CASSLSGTRGEQFF
d_call: NA; cdr3_length: 17; v_call: TRBV3-1; j_call: TRBJ2-6; clone_size: NA; cdr3_nt: TGTGCCAGCAGCCAAGTGAGGCTAGCCCCTGGGGCCAACGTCCTGACTTTC; cdr3_aa: CASSQVRLAPGANVLTF
d_call: TRBD2; cdr3_length: 13; v_call: TRBV20-1; j_call: TRBJ2-3; clone_size: NA; cdr3_nt: TGCAGTGCCCGGACTAGCGGCACAGATACGCAGTATTTT; cdr3_aa: CSARTSGTDTQYF
d_call: TRBD1; cdr3_length: 16; v_call: TRBV9; j_call: TRBJ2-5; clone_size: NA; cdr3_nt: TGTGCCAGCAGCGTAGGGACAGGGGGGAACCAAGAGACCCAGTACTTC; cdr3_aa: CASSVGTGGNQETQYF
d_call: TRBD1; cdr3_length: 15; v_call: TRBV3-1; j_call: TRBJ2-3; clone_size: once; cdr3_nt: TGTGCCAGCAGCCGGACAGGGATGAGCACAGATACGCAGTATTTT; cdr3_aa: CASSRTGMSTDTQYF
d_call: TRBD1; cdr3_length: 17; v_call: TRBV27; j_call: TRBJ2-6; clone_size: once; cdr3_nt: TGTGCCAGCAGTTTCCGGGACAGGGTTCCTGGGGCCAACGTCCTGACTTTC; cdr3_aa: CASSFRDRVPGANVLTF
d_call: NA; cdr3_length: 13; v_call: TRBV14; j_call: TRBJ1-2; clone_size: NA; cdr3_nt: TGTGCCAGCAGCCAATTGTCGTACTATGGCTACACCTTC; cdr3_aa: CASSQLSYYGYTF
d_call: TRBD2; cdr3_length: 17; v_call: TRBV7-2; j_call: TRBJ2-1; clone_size: NA; cdr3_nt: TGTGCCAGCAGCTTGGGCCGAGGACTAGCAGGGCTCGGTGAGCAGTTCTTC; cdr3_aa: CASSLGRGLAGLGEQFF
d_call: TRBD2; cdr3_length: 17; v_call: TRBV6-5; j_call: TRBJ2-3; clone_size: NA; cdr3_nt: TGTGCCAGCAGTTCCGCCGGGGGACTAGCGCGCACAGATACGCAGTATTTT; cdr3_aa: CASSSAGGLARTDTQYF
d_call: NA; cdr3_length: 14; v_call: TRBV20-1; j_call: TRBJ2-3; clone_size: NA; cdr3_nt: TGCAGTGCTCGGCGACAGGCGAGCACAGATACGCAGTATTTT; cdr3_aa: CSARRQASTDTQYF
d_call: TRBD2; cdr3_length: 15; v_call: TRBV19; j_call: TRBJ2-7; clone_size: NA; cdr3_nt: TGTGCCAGTAATCGAAGGGCGGGAGACTCCTACGAGCAGTACTTC; cdr3_aa: CASNRRAGDSYEQYF